This TCR beta chain emerged from a study of T cell repertoires in cytomegalovirus infection (dated by TCRdb to about 2019). At the level of the whole study: Recently identified HLA-C-restricted CMV epitopes, whose presentation resists viral immunomodulation, were targeted by peptide stimulations together with well-studied HLA-B-restricted epitopes. Because public TCR beta signatures pointed to carriage of CMV infection together with the matching HLA type, the HLA type of each donor mattered for the analysis.

Study-wide findings and limitations: Cumulative frequency of public TCR beta family members discriminated carriers of CMV infection plus the relevant HLA type in this cohort and an independent roughly 320-donor cohort. The ex vivo response was dominated by HLA-C-restricted CMV-specific TCR beta clonotypes, which also provided the single most frequent clonotype in two of eight donors.

Sequencing instrument: Illumina HiSeq 1500. TCRdb reworked the public reads: Q25 trimming with fastp, MiXCR clone assembly, productive beta chains retained. Each record represents a unique CDR3 protein, reported with the most common genes and DNA among its rows. The sample records roughly 68,000 distinct CDR3 sequences, 20% to 25% of which are singletons. The ten largest clones capture roughly 73% of the sample. The treatment or condition label on this specimen signifies: in vitro stimulation with specific CMV peptide epitopes to enrich CMV-specific T cells. This clonotype was observed once. Its specific antigen is unknown. The input lacks base qualities; no much larger clone sits a single base away. One read is thin evidence. The specimen comprised CD8+ T cells from cultured PBMCs, sampled from culture after CMV antigen stimulation. The TCR sequence derives from a human donor in good health (CMV status not recorded). Some clones in this sample may be carry-over from other donors' samples.

The bases read TGTGCCAGCAGCCAGGGGGCCTTTTCTAACTATGGCTACACCTTC. It encodes CASSQGAFSNYGYTF. The chain is assembled from TRBV7-2 and TRBJ1-2; 8 nucleotides in the junction match TRBD1. Via the germline V gene, CDR1 is SGHTA and CDR2 FQGNSA. The CDR3 numbers 15 residues from cysteine through phenylalanine. The CDR3 DNA has 45 bases and is translated from base 1. The germline V end is reduced by 5 bases and the J end by 0 bases; junction bases left unmatched: 5.